The 32 T cell receptor beta chains below were found in one sample sequenced in a study of blood T cell repertoires in COVID-19. Sequencing was performed with immunoSEQ multiplex PCR; in TCRdb, only in-frame clones are kept and a portion is missing. The profile covers about 230,000 clones, with 85% to 90% appearing a single time and less than 3.5% taken by the ten largest. Sequencing input: peripheral blood. Every receptor here comes from a woman aged 60-70 years with acute or convalescent COVID-19.

This clone was counted a single time. The chain uses TRBV18 and TRBJ1-1; TRBD1 might be the D (6 bases). This CDR3 is 15 amino acids long. Trimming pared 0 bases from V and 3 bases from J, leaving 11 bases between. CDR1 and CDR2 from the germline V gene are KGHSH and LQKENI. The CDR3 loop is CASSPPTGRHTEAFF. CDR3 in DNA: TGTGCCAGCTCACCACCGACAGGTCGACACACTGAAGCTTTCTTT. The full variable domain, rest sourced from reference TRBV18 and TRBJ1-1, is NAGVMQNPRHLVRRRGQEARLRCSPMKGHSHVYWYRQLPEEGLKFMVYLQKENIIDESGMPKERFSAEFPKEGPSILRIQQVVRGDSAAYFCASSPPTGRHTEAFFGQGTRLTVV.

The rearrangement joins TRBV19 to TRBJ1-3; D remains ambiguous. The germline V and J ends were trimmed by 4 bases and 1 base, with 8 bases remaining between them. The CDR3 has 14 residues. Germline loops: CDR1 LNHDA, CDR2 SQIVND (reference sequence). The CDR3 reads CASSRDLSGNTIYF. Here the CDR3 DNA reads TGTGCCAGTAGTAGAGATTTATCTGGAAACACCATATATTTT.

The rearrangement uses TRBV19 and TRBJ1-1; 8 nucleotides agree with TRBD1. The CDR3 runs 15 residues. After removal of 5 bases from V and 5 bases from J, the junction contained 10 bases not matched to a gene. CDR1 is LNHDA, CDR2 SQIVND, per germline (reference sequence). The CDR3 sequence is CASSPGAGGGTEAFF. In nucleotides, the CDR3 is TGTGCCAGTAGTCCCGGGGCAGGGGGCGGAACTGAAGCTTTCTTT.

The count of this clone is one. The V gene is TRBV5-1, the J gene TRBJ2-1, with D perhaps TRBD2 (5 bases). V was clipped by 0 bases and J by 8 bases, with 15 bases between them. Germline CDR1 is SGHRS and CDR2 is YFSETQ. This CDR3 comprises 15 residues. The CDR3 DNA follows: TGCGCCAGCAGCTTGGACCCCGCGGGTAATTATGAGCAGTTCTTC. Its protein is CASSLDPAGNYEQFF.

The chain is built from TRBV27 and TRBJ1-5; possible D gene TRBD1, 6 bases. There are 14 residues in the CDR3. Germline loops: CDR1 MNHEY, CDR2 SMNVEV (reference sequence). The V end was cut by 2 bases, the J end by 3 bases, with 8 bases between. CDR3: CASSLPGVNQPQHF. The CDR3 coding sequence is TGTGCCAGCAGTTTACCAGGGGTCAATCAGCCCCAGCATTTT.

The rearrangement joins TRBV18 to TRBJ2-2; 8 bases map to TRBD2. This CDR3 has 16 residues. Germline assignment: CDR1 KGHSH and CDR2 LQKENI. The V and J ends lost 6 bases and 1 base, in that order; junction bases with no gene match: 7. The CDR3: CASSLSGGLNTGELFF. The CDR3 bases are TGTGCCAGCTCCCTGAGCGGGGGCCTGAACACCGGGGAGCTGTTTTTT.

This clone was seen only a few times. The rearrangement uses TRBV5-1 and TRBJ2-7; D is ambiguous. V was cut by 0 bases and J by 7 bases, with 11 bases left in between. Germline V gives CDR1 SGHRS, CDR2 YFSETQ. The CDR3 is made up of 13 amino acids. CDR3 protein: CASSLATIGEQYF. Here the CDR3 DNA reads TGCGCCAGCAGCTTGGCGACAATTGGGGAGCAGTACTTC.

The J gene is TRBJ2-3, the V gene TRBV19, with 7 bases identical to TRBD2. This CDR3 region has 15 residues. J lost 2 bases, V lost 8 bases, and 10 bases had no gene match. Germline assignment: CDR1 LNHDA and CDR2 SQIVND (reference sequence). CDR3 region: CASGTTPRATDTQYF. The CDR3 nucleotides read TGTGCCAGTGGGACTACTCCTAGAGCCACAGATACGCAGTATTTT.

The genes are TRBV9 and TRBJ2-2, with D tentatively TRBD2 (6 bases). The germline CDR1 and CDR2 sequences are SGDLS and YYNGEE. The CDR3 is 17 residues long. Trimming removed 1 base at V and 3 bases at J, with 16 bases between. CDR3 in DNA: TGTGCCAGCAGCGTAACAGTGTTAGCGGAGGACACCGGGGAGCTGTTTTTT. Translation: CASSVTVLAEDTGELFF.

This chain uses TRBV5-8 with TRBJ1-1, with 7 bases aligning to TRBD1. This CDR3 has 16 amino acids. After removal of 7 bases from V and 0 bases from J, the junction contained 12 bases not matched to a gene. Germline V gives CDR1 SGHTS, CDR2 YDEGEE. CDR3 DNA: TGTGCCAGCCTCAGGGGTGAGGGGGCGCTGAACACTGAAGCTTTCTTT. As protein: CASLRGEGALNTEAFF.

The CDR3 region is CSVEEGPGVAQHF. As DNA, the CDR3 is TGCAGCGTTGAAGAAGGCCCGGGGGTGGCCCAGCATTTT. This chain joins TRBV29-1 and TRBJ1-5, with D maybe TRBD1 (5 bases). The germline CDR1 and CDR2 sequences are SQVTM and ANQGSEA. V was trimmed by 0 bases and J by 11 bases, leaving 14 bases between them. The CDR3 has 13 amino acids.

The chain joins TRBV2 to TRBJ2-7, with 7 bases lining up with TRBD1. Trimming at V came to 5 bases and at J to 3 bases, leaving 7 bases not matched to a gene. Germline V lookup: CDR1 SNHLY, CDR2 FYNNEI. There are 14 residues in the CDR3. This CDR3 is CASSNGPGGYEQYF. The CDR3 DNA reads as TGTGCCAGCAGTAACGGCCCAGGGGGCTACGAGCAGTACTTC.

This clone showed up just once. The J gene is TRBJ2-1, the V gene TRBV6-5; TRBD2 matches 8 bases. V trimming: 5 bases; J trimming: 3 bases; junction bases outside the gene matches: 6. The CDR3 covers 15 residues. Germline-derived CDR1 and CDR2 are MNHEY and SVGAGI. CDR3 region: CASSPTSGVYNEQFF. The CDR3 DNA sequence: TGTGCCAGCAGTCCCACTAGCGGAGTCTACAATGAGCAGTTCTTC.

The chain has TRBV13 and TRBJ1-5; possibly TRBD1 for D (5 bases). Per the germline V gene, CDR1 is PRHDT and CDR2 is FYEKMQ (reference sequence). V was shortened by 4 bases and J by 2 bases, with 15 bases between the two germline ends. The CDR3 spans 16 residues. CDR3 bases: TGTGCCAGCAGCTCCGGGAGGGGATTTGGCAATCAGCCCCAGCATTTT. Translated: CASSSGRGFGNQPQHF. Supplemented by reference TRBV13 and TRBJ1-5, the full variable domain reads AAGVIQSPRHLIKEKRETATLKCYPIPRHDTVYWYQQGPGQDPQFLISFYEKMQSDKGSIPDRFSAQQFSDYHSELNMSSLELGDSALYFCASSSGRGFGNQPQHFGDGTRLSIL.

V and J are TRBV5-6 and TRBJ2-3; D might be TRBD1 (6 bases). Deletions cut 3 bases from V and 1 base from J, with 12 bases between. Per germline, CDR1 SGHDT and CDR2 YYEEEE. This CDR3 has 15 residues. The CDR3 loop is CASSSTGLGTDTQYF. The CDR3 DNA reads TGTGCCAGCAGCTCAACAGGGTTAGGCACAGATACGCAGTATTTT.

The V call is TRBV11-1, the J call TRBJ2-2, with 8 bases fitting TRBD1. The CDR3 totals 16 residues. Losses at the gene ends were 5 bases for V and 1 base for J; bases not matched to a gene: 6. Germline V gene data show CDR1 as SGHAT and CDR2 as FQDESV (reference sequence). Here the CDR3 DNA reads TGTGCCAGCAGCCTTCCAGGGGGCCGGAACACCGGGGAGCTGTTTTTT. Protein product: CASSLPGGRNTGELFF.

This rearrangement joins TRBV7-2 to TRBJ1-2, with 7 positions matching TRBD1. The CDR3 totals 14 residues. J gave up 4 bases and V 0 bases, and 2 bases lay outside the gene matches. Germline V lookup: CDR1 SGHTA, CDR2 FQGNSA. The CDR3 spells CASSLASGGYGYTF. CDR3 DNA sequence: TGTGCCAGCAGCTTAGCGTCAGGGGGCTATGGCTACACCTTC.

This chain joins TRBV12-3 or TRBV12-4 and TRBJ1-2; 10 bases are a match to TRBD1. The length of the CDR3 is 13 residues. V dropped 4 bases and J dropped 8; count of bases not matched to a gene: 4. Here the CDR3 DNA reads TGTGCCAGCAGTTCCCGGGACAGGGGAGGCTACACCTTC. Protein: CASSSRDRGGYTF.

The V and J genes are TRBV5-1 and TRBJ1-3; 7 bases map to TRBD1. Looked up from germline, CDR1 is SGHRS and CDR2 is YFSETQ. Unmatched junction bases numbered 5, after V lost 3 bases and J lost 2 bases. The CDR3 runs to 15 residues. The DNA of the CDR3 is TGCGCCAGCAGCTCGTTGACAGGGCCTGGAAACACCATATATTTT. Amino acid sequence: CASSSLTGPGNTIYF.

The chain joins TRBV28 to TRBJ2-4; possibly TRBD1 for D (6 bases). The length of the CDR3 is 15 residues. The germline gives CDR1 MDHEN, CDR2 SYDVKM. The V gene lost 7 bases and the J gene lost 11 bases, with 24 bases spanning the gap. The CDR3 loop reads CASNARDTGLMVQYF. As DNA, the CDR3 is TGTGCCAGCAATGCCCGGGACACCGGGCTGATGGTTCAGTACTTC.

This chain uses TRBV5-1 with TRBJ2-1, with 7 bases lining up with TRBD1. The CDR3 length is 15 residues. Germline CDR1 SGHRS, CDR2 YFSETQ. Trimming took 4 bases from V and 0 from J; bases not matched to a gene: 4. The CDR3 spells CASSRGQSSYNEQFF. The CDR3, as DNA: TGCGCCAGCAGCCGGGGACAGAGCTCCTACAATGAGCAGTTCTTC.

This clone was counted between two and nine times. The rearrangement uses TRBV7-9 and TRBJ2-7; tentative D call: TRBD2 (6 bases). This CDR3 has 13 amino acids. CDR1 and CDR2 (germline): SEHNR, FQNEAQ (reference sequence). Trimming pared 7 bases from V and 2 bases from J, leaving 12 bases between. The CDR3 bases are TGTGCCAGCATCAATAGCGGAGCCTACGAGCAGTACTTC. It encodes CASINSGAYEQYF.

The V gene is TRBV6-2 or TRBV6-3, the J gene TRBJ1-2; a weak D match, TRBD1 (5 bases). Germline V lookup: CDR1 MNHEY, CDR2 SVGEGT. The CDR3 is made up of 14 amino acids. V shed 4 bases and J shed 4 bases, with 13 bases lying between them. The CDR3 nucleotides read TGTGCCAGCAGTTCCATCTCGGGGGGCTATGGCTACACCTTC. Amino acids: CASSSISGGYGYTF.

This clone has only one observation. The rearrangement joins TRBV7-8 to TRBJ2-2, with TRBD1 matching 8 bases. After removal of 2 bases from V and 3 bases from J, the junction contained 11 bases not matched to a gene. The CDR3 contains 18 residues. The V gene's germline CDR1 is SGHVS and CDR2 FQNEAQ. CDR3 protein: CASSLRFPGGSDTGELFF. CDR3 DNA sequence: TGTGCCAGCAGCTTACGGTTCCCAGGGGGCTCGGACACCGGGGAGCTGTTTTTT. The whole variable domain, remainder taken from reference TRBV7-8 and TRBJ2-2, is GAGVSQSPRYKVAKRGQDVALRCDPISGHVSLFWYQQALGQGPEFLTYFQNEAQLDKSGLPSDRFFAERPEGSVSTLKIQRTQQEDSAVYLCASSLRFPGGSDTGELFFGEGSRLTVL.

V is TRBV19 and J is TRBJ2-1; D remains ambiguous. CDR1 is LNHDA, CDR2 SQIVND, per germline (reference sequence). The CDR3 has 14 residues. Trimming removed 6 bases at V and 2 bases at J, with 11 bases between. CDR3 in DNA: TGTGCCAGTAGCGCGGCGGTTCCCTACAATGAGCAGTTCTTC. Translating gives CASSAAVPYNEQFF. Full variable domain (rest looked up from reference TRBV19 and TRBJ2-1): DGGITQSPKYLFRKEGQNVTLSCEQNLNHDAMYWYRQDPGQGLRLIYYSQIVNDFQKGDIAEGYSVSREKKESFPLTVTSAQKNPTAFYLCASSAAVPYNEQFFGPGTRLTVL.

This clone was seen only a few times. This sequence joins TRBV6-5 and TRBJ2-2; D may be TRBD2 (5 bases). The CDR3 extends over 15 amino acids. CDR1 is MNHEY, CDR2 SVGAGI, per germline. Trimming cost V 5 bases and J 4 bases, with 14 bases left between them. CDR3 DNA sequence: TGTGCCAGCAGTCGGGAAGGTGGAAGCACCGGGGAGCTGTTTTTT. It yields the protein CASSREGGSTGELFF.

This clone was found a few times. This chain joins TRBV25-1 and TRBJ1-2; 7 bases match TRBD1. The V segment lost 8 bases and the J segment 0 bases; nucleotides outside the gene matches: 9. Germline-derived CDR1 and CDR2 are MGHDK and SYGVNS. The CDR3 has 15 residues. CDR3 sequence: CASGTGALANYGYTF. DNA for the CDR3: TGTGCCAGCGGTACAGGGGCCTTAGCTAACTATGGCTACACCTTC.

CDR3 nucleotide sequence: TGTGCCTGGAGTCGAGGGTGGGACACTGAAGCTTTCTTT. This sequence encodes CAWSRGWDTEAFF. This chain joins TRBV30 and TRBJ1-1, with D uncertain. Trimming took off 2 bases at V and 3 bases at J, with 10 bases between the two ends. This CDR3 is built from 13 residues. Germline V gene lookup returns CDR1 GTSNPN and CDR2 SVGIG (reference sequence).

V gene TRBV3-1 (or the pseudogene TRBV3-2) combines with J gene TRBJ1-2, with D uncertain. V gave up 1 base and J gave up 4 bases, with 4 bases separating them. The CDR3 is 12 residues long. Germline lookup yields CDR1 LGHDT and CDR2 YNNKEL (reference sequence). Here the CDR3 reads CASSQAGYGYTF. As DNA, the CDR3 is TGTGCCAGCAGCCAAGCGGGCTATGGCTACACCTTC.

This chain uses TRBV2 with TRBJ1-1; the match to TRBD1 covers 9 bases. Germline V CDR1 and CDR2: SNHLY, FYNNEI. This CDR3 has 13 amino acids. J lost 4 bases, V lost 6 bases, and 3 bases had no gene match. Here the CDR3 DNA reads TGTGCCAGCAGGGGGGACAGGGCCACTGAAGCTTTCTTT. Its protein product is CASRGDRATEAFF.

This clone occurred once. The CDR3: CASSFAQGPQYF. The CDR3 DNA reads as TGTGCCAGCAGCTTCGCTCAGGGTCCCCAGTACTTC. The V gene is TRBV11-3, the J gene TRBJ2-5; D may be TRBD1 (5 bases). Germline V gene data show CDR1 as SGHNT and CDR2 as YENEEA. The V gene lost 3 bases and the J gene lost 9 bases, with 11 bases spanning the gap. The CDR3 covers 12 residues.

The V gene is TRBV10-1, the J gene TRBJ2-5; TRBD1 is a possible D gene (5 bases). From germline, CDR1 is WNHNN and CDR2 SYGVQD (reference sequence). This CDR3 region has 13 residues. Trimming left V 3 bases short and J 1 base short, with 6 bases between. CDR3 sequence reads: CASSDRVQETQYF. The CDR3 bases are TGCGCCAGCAGTGACAGGGTCCAAGAGACCCAGTACTTC.